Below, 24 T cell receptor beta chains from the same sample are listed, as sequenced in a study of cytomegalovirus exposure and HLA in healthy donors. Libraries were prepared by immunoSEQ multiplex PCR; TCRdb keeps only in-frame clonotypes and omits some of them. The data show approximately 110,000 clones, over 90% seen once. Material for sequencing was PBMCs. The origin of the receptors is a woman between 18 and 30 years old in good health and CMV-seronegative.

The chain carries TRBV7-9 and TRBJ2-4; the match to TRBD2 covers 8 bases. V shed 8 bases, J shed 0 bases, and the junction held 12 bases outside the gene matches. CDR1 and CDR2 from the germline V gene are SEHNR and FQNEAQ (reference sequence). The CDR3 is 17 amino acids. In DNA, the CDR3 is TGTGCCAGCGGCTCGGCGGGGGGACCCTTAGCCAAAAACATTCAGTACTTC. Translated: CASGSAGGPLAKNIQYF.

The CDR3 spells CASSPVLADTQYF. The CDR3 DNA reads as TGTGCCAGCTCTCCCGTGTTAGCGGATACGCAGTATTTT. This chain links TRBV18 with TRBJ2-3; D is possibly TRBD2 (5 bases). Germline CDR1 is KGHSH and CDR2 is LQKENI. CDR3 length: 13 residues. Trimming removed 6 bases from V and 6 bases from J, with 13 bases in between.

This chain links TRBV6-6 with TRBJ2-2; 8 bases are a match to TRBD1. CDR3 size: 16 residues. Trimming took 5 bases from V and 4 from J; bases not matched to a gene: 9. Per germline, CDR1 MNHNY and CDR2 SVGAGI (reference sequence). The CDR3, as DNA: TGTGCCAGCAGTACTCAGGATACAGGGGGCACCGGGGAGCTGTTTTTT. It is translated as CASSTQDTGGTGELFF.

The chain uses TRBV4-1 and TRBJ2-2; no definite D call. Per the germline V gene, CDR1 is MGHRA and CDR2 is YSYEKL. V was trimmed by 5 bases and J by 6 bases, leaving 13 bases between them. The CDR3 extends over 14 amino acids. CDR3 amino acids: CASSAEVPAGELFF. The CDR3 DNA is TGCGCCAGCAGCGCGGAAGTTCCCGCCGGGGAGCTGTTTTTT.

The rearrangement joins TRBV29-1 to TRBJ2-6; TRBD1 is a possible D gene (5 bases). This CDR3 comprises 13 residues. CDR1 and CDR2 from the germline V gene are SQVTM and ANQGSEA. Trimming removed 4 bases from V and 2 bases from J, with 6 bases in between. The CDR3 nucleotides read TGCAGCGTTGCCAGGGCTGGGGCCAACGTCCTGACTTTC. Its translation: CSVARAGANVLTF.

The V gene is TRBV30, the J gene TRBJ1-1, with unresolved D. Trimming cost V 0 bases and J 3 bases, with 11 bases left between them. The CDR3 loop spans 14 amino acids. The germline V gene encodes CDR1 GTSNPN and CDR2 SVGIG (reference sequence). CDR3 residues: CAWSVGGWDTEAFF. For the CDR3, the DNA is TGTGCCTGGAGTGTAGGAGGGTGGGACACTGAAGCTTTCTTT.

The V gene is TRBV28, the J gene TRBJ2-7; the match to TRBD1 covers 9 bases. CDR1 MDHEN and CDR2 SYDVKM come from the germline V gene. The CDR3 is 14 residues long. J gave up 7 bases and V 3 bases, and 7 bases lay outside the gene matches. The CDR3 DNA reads TGTGCCAGCAGTTTCCAAGGGACAGGGTGGGAGCAGTACTTC. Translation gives CASSFQGTGWEQYF.

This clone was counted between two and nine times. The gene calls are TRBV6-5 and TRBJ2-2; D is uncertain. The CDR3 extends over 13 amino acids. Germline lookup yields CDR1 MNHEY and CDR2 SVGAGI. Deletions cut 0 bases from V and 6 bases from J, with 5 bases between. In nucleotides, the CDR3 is TGTGCCAGCAGTTACTCGAGGTCCGGGGAGCTGTTTTTT. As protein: CASSYSRSGELFF.

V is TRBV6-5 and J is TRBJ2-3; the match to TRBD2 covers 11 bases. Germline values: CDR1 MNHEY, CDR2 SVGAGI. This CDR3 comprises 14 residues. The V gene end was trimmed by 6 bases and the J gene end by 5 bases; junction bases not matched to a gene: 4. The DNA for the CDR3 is TGTGCCAGCAGAATCGGACTAGCGGGAGATACGCAGTATTTT. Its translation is CASRIGLAGDTQYF.

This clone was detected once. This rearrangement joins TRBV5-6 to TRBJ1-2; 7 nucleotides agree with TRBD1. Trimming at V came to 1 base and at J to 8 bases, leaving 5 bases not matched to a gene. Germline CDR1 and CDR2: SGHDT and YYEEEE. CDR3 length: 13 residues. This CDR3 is CASSLRAGGGYTF. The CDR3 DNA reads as TGTGCCAGCAGCTTGAGGGCAGGGGGGGGCTACACCTTC.

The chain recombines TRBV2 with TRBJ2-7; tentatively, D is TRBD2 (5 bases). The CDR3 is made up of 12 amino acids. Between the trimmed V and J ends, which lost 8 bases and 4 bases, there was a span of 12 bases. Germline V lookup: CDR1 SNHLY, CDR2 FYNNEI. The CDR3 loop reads CASGMRRYEQYF. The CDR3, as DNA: TGTGCCAGCGGGATGCGGAGGTACGAGCAGTACTTC.

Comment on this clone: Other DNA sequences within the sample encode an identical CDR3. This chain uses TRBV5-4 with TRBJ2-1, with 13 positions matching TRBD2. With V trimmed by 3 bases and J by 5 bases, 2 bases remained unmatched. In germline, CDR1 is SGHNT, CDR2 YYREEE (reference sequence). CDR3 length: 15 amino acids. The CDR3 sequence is CASSSGTSGNNEQFF. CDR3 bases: TGTGCCAGCAGCTCCGGGACTAGCGGGAACAATGAGCAGTTCTTC.

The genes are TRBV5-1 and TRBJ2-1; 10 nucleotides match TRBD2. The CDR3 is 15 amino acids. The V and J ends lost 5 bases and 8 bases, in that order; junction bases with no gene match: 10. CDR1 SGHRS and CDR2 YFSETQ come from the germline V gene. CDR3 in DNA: TGCGCCAGCAGTTCCGGGACTAGCGTTGGCTATGAGCAGTTCTTC. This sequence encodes CASSSGTSVGYEQFF.

The CDR3 sequence is CASSGNPMNTGELFF. The CDR3 DNA follows: TGTGCCAGCAGCGGAAATCCTATGAACACCGGGGAGCTGTTTTTT. The genes are TRBV9 and TRBJ2-2; D unresolved. Germline values: CDR1 SGDLS, CDR2 YYNGEE. The CDR3 sequence is 15 residues long. Trimming removed 3 bases at V and 1 base at J, with 10 bases between.

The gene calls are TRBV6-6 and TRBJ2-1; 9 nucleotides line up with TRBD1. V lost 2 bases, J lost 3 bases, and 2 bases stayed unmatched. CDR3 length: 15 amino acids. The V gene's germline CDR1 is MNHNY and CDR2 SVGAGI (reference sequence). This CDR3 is CASSYVDRGYNEQFF. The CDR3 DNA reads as TGTGCCAGCAGTTACGTGGACAGGGGCTACAATGAGCAGTTCTTC.

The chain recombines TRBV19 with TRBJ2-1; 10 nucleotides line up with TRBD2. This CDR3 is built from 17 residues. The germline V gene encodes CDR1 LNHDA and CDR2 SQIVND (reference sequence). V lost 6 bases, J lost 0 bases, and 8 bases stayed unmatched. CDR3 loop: CASRAILAGDSYNEQFF. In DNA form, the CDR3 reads TGTGCCAGTAGGGCCATTCTAGCGGGGGACTCCTACAATGAGCAGTTCTTC.

The CDR3 loop reads CASSLDGQGNYGYTF. The CDR3 DNA reads TGTGCCAGCAGCTTAGATGGACAGGGGAACTATGGCTACACCTTC. The chain links TRBV11-2 to TRBJ1-2; 9 positions agree with TRBD1. The CDR3 has 15 amino acids. J gave up 2 bases and V 0 bases, and 1 base lay outside the gene matches. CDR1 is SGHAT, CDR2 FQNNGV, per germline. Combining the CDR3 with reference TRBV11-2 and TRBJ1-2 gives the whole variable domain EAGVAQSPRYKIIEKRQSVAFWCNPISGHATLYWYQQILGQGPKLLIQFQNNGVVDDSQLPKDRFSAERLKGVDSTLKIQPAKLEDSAVYLCASSLDGQGNYGYTFGSGTRLTVV.

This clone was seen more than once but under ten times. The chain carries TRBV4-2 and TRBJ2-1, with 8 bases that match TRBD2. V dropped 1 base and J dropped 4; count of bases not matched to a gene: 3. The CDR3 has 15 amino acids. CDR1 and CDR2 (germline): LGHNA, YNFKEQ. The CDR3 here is CASSQGSGSYNEQFF. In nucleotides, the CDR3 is TGTGCCAGCAGCCAAGGAAGCGGGAGTTACAATGAGCAGTTCTTC.

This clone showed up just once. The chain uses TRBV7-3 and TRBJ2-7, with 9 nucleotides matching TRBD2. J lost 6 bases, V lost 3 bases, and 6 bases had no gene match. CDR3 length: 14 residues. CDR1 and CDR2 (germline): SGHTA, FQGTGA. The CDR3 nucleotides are TGTGCCAGCAGCTTGGGTTTAGCGGGAGCCGAGCAGTACTTC. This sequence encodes CASSLGLAGAEQYF.

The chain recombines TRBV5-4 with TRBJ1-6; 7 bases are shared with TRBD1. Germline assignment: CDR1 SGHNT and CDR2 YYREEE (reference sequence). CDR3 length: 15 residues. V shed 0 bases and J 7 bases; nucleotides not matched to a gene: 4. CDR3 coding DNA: TGTGCCAGCAGCTTGGAGGGGGCGAGGAATTCACCCCTCCACTTT. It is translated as CASSLEGARNSPLHF.

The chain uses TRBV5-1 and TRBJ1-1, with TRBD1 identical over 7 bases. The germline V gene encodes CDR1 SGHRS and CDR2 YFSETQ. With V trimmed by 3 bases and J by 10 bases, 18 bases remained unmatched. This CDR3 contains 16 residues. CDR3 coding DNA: TGCGCCAGCAGCTGGGCCGGGACAGAAGGCGGTAGGTTAGCTTTCTTT. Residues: CASSWAGTEGGRLAFF.

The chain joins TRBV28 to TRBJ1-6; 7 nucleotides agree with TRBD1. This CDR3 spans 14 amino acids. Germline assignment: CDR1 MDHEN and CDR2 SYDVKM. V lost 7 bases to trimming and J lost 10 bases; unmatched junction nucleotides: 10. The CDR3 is CASTQGGRGSPLHF. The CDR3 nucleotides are TGTGCCAGCACCCAGGGGGGCAGGGGGTCACCCCTCCACTTT.

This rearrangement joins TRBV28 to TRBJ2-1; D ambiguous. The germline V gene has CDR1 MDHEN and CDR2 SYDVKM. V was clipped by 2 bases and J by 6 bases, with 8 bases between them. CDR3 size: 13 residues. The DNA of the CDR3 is TGTGCCAGCAGTTTAGACTTACCCAATGAGCAGTTCTTC. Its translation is CASSLDLPNEQFF. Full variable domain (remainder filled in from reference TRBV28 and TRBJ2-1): DVKVTQSSRYLVKRTGEKVFLECVQDMDHENMFWYRQDPGLGLRLIYFSYDVKMKEKGDIPEGYSVSREKKERFSLILESASTNQTSMYLCASSLDLPNEQFFGPGTRLTVL.

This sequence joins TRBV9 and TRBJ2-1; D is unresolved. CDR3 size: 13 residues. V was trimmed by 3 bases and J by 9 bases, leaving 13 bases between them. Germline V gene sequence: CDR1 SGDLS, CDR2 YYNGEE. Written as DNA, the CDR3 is TGTGCCAGCAGCGCTGACCTAGTCGGTGAGCAGTTCTTC. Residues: CASSADLVGEQFF.